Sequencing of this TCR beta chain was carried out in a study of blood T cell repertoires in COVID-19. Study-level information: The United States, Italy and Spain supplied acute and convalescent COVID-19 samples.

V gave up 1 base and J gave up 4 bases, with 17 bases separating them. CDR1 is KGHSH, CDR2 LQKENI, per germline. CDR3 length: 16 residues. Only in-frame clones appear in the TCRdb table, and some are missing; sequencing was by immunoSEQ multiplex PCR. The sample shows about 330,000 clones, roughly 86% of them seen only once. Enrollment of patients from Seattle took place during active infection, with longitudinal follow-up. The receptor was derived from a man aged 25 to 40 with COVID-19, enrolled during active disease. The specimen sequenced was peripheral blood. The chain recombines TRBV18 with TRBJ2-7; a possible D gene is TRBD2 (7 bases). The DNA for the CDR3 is TGTGCCAGCTCACCACGGTGGGGGGGCACCTCTTACGAGCAGTACTTC. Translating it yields CASSPRWGGTSYEQYF.